This T cell receptor beta chain appears in the sequencing data of a study of beta chain features in type 1 diabetes. Sampling consisted of one heparinised blood draw per donor, averaging roughly 100 mL. Isolated RNA was reverse transcribed in full, so expressed TCRB transcripts were sequenced. Only in-frame clones appear in the TCRdb table, and some are missing; sequencing was by immunoSEQ multiplex PCR. The sample has hundreds of thousands of clones; about 14% are singletons. Study conclusions and caveats: PCR could preferentially amplify shorter templates, alike in patients and controls. HLA influence on TCRB rearrangement stayed unresolved here. Among patients with Type 1 diabetes, TCRB CDR3s were moderately but significantly shorter in every one of the four CD4+ subsets. Cells expressing TCR highly could be over-represented by cDNA sequencing.

V was trimmed by 1 base and J by 7 bases, leaving 11 bases between them. The CDR3 has 13 residues. CDR1 is GTSNPN and CDR2 is SVGIG in the germline V gene (reference sequence). This clone was found a few times. Its antigen remains unidentified. This sample includes further DNA sequences coding for the same CDR3. The chain uses TRBV30 and TRBJ1-5; D is possibly TRBD1 (5 bases). Sequences were obtained from naive CD4+ T cells from blood. This sequence originates from a young man with type 1 diabetes. Written as DNA, the CDR3 is TGTGCCTGGAGTGGTGGGGCTGGGCAGCCCCAGCATTTT. Protein product: CAWSGGAGQPQHF.